A single sample is the source of the 13 T cell receptor delta chains below, sequenced in a study of gamma-delta chains in newborns, infants, children. TCRdb reanalysed the reads with CATT. This sample has 14,000 to 15,000 delta-chain clones; approximately 7% occur once, and the top ten carry about 22%. The sample comprised blood. All receptors derive from a child who was a newborn, infant or young child, either healthy, febrile or measles-vaccinated (not recorded which).

With respect to this clone: A read error may account for a junction end that differs from germline. The chain links TRDV2 to TRDJ3; 11 nucleotides match TRDD3. Germline values: CDR1 GEAIGNYY, CDR2 EKD. The CDR3 runs to 20 residues. The DNA of the CDR3 is TGTGCCTGTGACACCGGCTGGGGGATACTAGCGTCCTGGGACACCCGCCAGATGTTTTTC. It yields the protein CACDTGWGILASWDTRQMFF.

By share, this clone ranks as medium-sized. A read error is the likely source, as a far larger clone sits one nucleotide away. The rearrangement links TRDV2 to TRDJ2; 9 nucleotides agree with TRDD3. The J segment lost 3 bases and the V segment lost 2 bases, leaving 0 bases of the junction unmatched. This CDR3 contains 14 residues. Germline-derived CDR1 and CDR2 are GEAIGNYY and EKD. The CDR3, as DNA: TGTGCCTGTGACAACTGGGGGATGACAGCACAACTCTTCTTT. Its protein product is CACDNWGMTAQLFF.

In regard to this clone: This may arise from a read error, as a much more abundant clone is one base away. Additional DNA sequences in this sample encode the identical CDR3. The V and J genes are TRDV2 and TRDJ3, with 8 positions matching TRDD3. The CDR3 is 18 residues long. Per germline, CDR1 GEAIGNYY and CDR2 EKD. The CDR3 region has the DNA TGTGCCTGTGACACTGGGGGATTTTTCTCCTGGGACACCCGACAAATGTTTTTC. This codes for CACDTGGFFSWDTRQMFF.

The CDR3: CACDAVLGDTMSSWDTRQMFF. As DNA, the CDR3 is TGTGCCTGTGATGCCGTACTGGGGGATACGATGAGCTCCTGGGACACCCGACAGATGTTTTTC. The V gene is TRDV2, the J gene TRDJ3, with 13 bases matching TRDD3. The V and J ends lost 4 bases and 0 bases, in that order; junction bases with no gene match: 11. Per germline, CDR1 GEAIGNYY and CDR2 EKD. CDR3 size: 21 residues.

Ten or more counts support this clone. A read error may explain this, as a much larger clone is one base away. The genes are TRDV2 and TRDJ2; 9 nucleotides match TRDD3. CDR3 length: 16 amino acids. Germline CDR1 is GEAIGNYY and CDR2 is EKD. Trimming cost V 3 bases and J 0 bases; bases outside gene matches: 4. CDR3 protein: CACDSVGDTLTAQLFF. In DNA, the CDR3 is TGTGCCTGTGACTCCGTGGGGGATACTTTGACAGCACAACTCTTCTTT.

This clone was found a few times. This chain links TRDV1 with TRDJ2; possibly TRDD3 for D (5 bases). V lost 2 bases, J lost 0 bases, and 16 bases lay in between. This CDR3 comprises 18 residues. CDR1 and CDR2 (germline): TSWWSYY, QGS. CDR3 residues: CALGEDENAGSLTAQLFF. The CDR3 bases are TGTGCTCTTGGGGAAGATGAAAATGCGGGATCTTTGACAGCACAACTCTTCTTT.

This clone was counted only a few times. The rearrangement links TRDV2 to TRDJ3; 10 bases are a match to TRDD3. V lost 0 bases and J lost 5; bases outside the gene matches: 3. From germline, CDR1 is GEAIGNYY and CDR2 EKD. This CDR3 region has 17 residues. The CDR3 loop is CACDTVWGIRDTRQMFF. CDR3 nucleotides: TGTGCCTGTGACACCGTTTGGGGGATACGGGACACCCGACAGATGTTTTTC.

In its sample, this clone was seen a few times. At the DNA level, this CDR3 is encoded by other sequences in the same sample as well. This chain connects TRDV2 to TRDJ3; 9 bases line up with TRDD3. The junction had 8 bases not matched to a gene; V was cut back by 3 bases and J by 0 bases. CDR1 is GEAIGNYY and CDR2 is EKD in the germline V gene. The CDR3 runs to 19 residues. The CDR3 spells CACDPILGDTSWDTRQMFF. The CDR3 DNA sequence: TGTGCCTGTGACCCTATACTGGGGGACACCTCCTGGGACACCCGACAGATGTTTTTC.

In its sample, this clone was seen a few times. The rearrangement links TRDV2 to TRDJ2; 7 bases align to TRDD3. The CDR3 is 17 residues long. V was clipped by 3 bases and J by 0 bases; unmatched bases: 9. CDR1 and CDR2 (germline): GEAIGNYY, EKD. This CDR3 is CACDLVGDYALTAQLFF. The CDR3 coding sequence is TGTGCCTGTGACCTGGTGGGGGACTACGCTTTGACAGCACAACTCTTCTTT.

Only a few counts were recorded for this clone. This chain uses TRDV2 with TRDJ3, with TRDD3 as a possible D gene (5 bases). CDR3 size: 17 residues. Germline values: CDR1 GEAIGNYY, CDR2 EKD. Trimming took off 0 bases at V and 5 bases at J, with 13 bases between the two ends. For the CDR3, the DNA is TGTGCCTGTGACACCGTACTGGTAAGCAGGGACACCCGACAGATGTTTTTC. Protein: CACDTVLVSRDTRQMFF.

This clone was picked up a small number of times. Just one base apart from a much larger clone, this may be a read error. The chain carries TRDV2 and TRDJ3, with 13 bases fitting TRDD3. The CDR3 spans 21 residues. Germline V gene lookup returns CDR1 GEAIGNYY and CDR2 EKD. The CDR3 region has the DNA TGTGCCTGTGACCCCGTACTGGGGGATACGAGAGGCTCCTGGGACACCCGACAGACGTTTTTC. It codes for CACDPVLGDTRGSWDTRQTFF.

Remarks on this clone: This may stem from a read error, because a much larger clone lies one nucleotide away. The sample contains more than one DNA sequence encoding this CDR3. V and J are TRDV2 and TRDJ3, with TRDD3 as a possible D gene (5 bases). This CDR3 contains 18 residues. The V end was cut by 0 bases, the J end by 0 bases, with 11 bases between. Germline CDR1 and CDR2: GEAIGNYY and EKD. The CDR3 loop reads CACDTWGPSSWDTRQMFF. In nucleotides, the CDR3 is TGTGCCTGTGACACCTGGGGACCGAGCTCCTGGGACACCCGACAGATGTTTTTC.

A few counts support this clone. The rearrangement joins TRDV2 to TRDJ3; 7 bases map to TRDD3. Per germline, CDR1 GEAIGNYY and CDR2 EKD. The ends lost 0 bases at V and 1 base at J; junction bases unmatched: 5. The CDR3 covers 18 residues. Here the CDR3 reads CACDTWGDFSWDTRQMFF. As DNA, the CDR3 is TGTGCCTGTGACACCTGGGGGGATTTTTCCTGGGACACCCGACAGATGTTTTTC.